What follows is one T cell receptor (beta chain) and its context. The data stem from a study of cytomegalovirus exposure and HLA in healthy donors. Use of 60 Vbeta and 13 Jbeta primers characterized the PCR. Profiled with immunoSEQ multiplex PCR; TCRdb holds only in-frame clones, not every one. The sample gives about 110,000 clones, roughly 80% of which show up once; 20% to 25% is in the top ten. This TCR came from a man aged 25 to 45 in good health and CMV-seropositive. Sequencing used PBMCs.

The CDR3 loop is CASSSGGLGTEAFF. CDR3 nucleotide sequence: TGTGCCAGCAGCTCAGGGGGCCTCGGCACTGAAGCTTTCTTT. V and J are TRBV7-9 and TRBJ1-1; TRBD1 aligns across 8 bases. J lost 4 bases, V lost 4 bases, and 5 bases had no gene match. Germline V gene data show CDR1 as SEHNR and CDR2 as FQNEAQ (reference sequence). The CDR3 is 14 amino acids. Drawing the rest from reference TRBV7-9 and TRBJ1-1, the complete variable domain is DTGVSQNPRHKITKRGQNVTFRCDPISEHNRLYWYRQTLGQGPEFLTYFQNEAQLEKSRLLSDRFSAERPKGSFSTLEIQRTEQGDSAMYLCASSSGGLGTEAFFGQGTRLTVV.